The 12 T cell receptor beta chains given below trace back to one sample, sequenced in a study of blood T cell repertoires in COVID-19. Libraries were prepared by immunoSEQ multiplex PCR; TCRdb keeps only in-frame clonotypes and omits some of them. The sample holds a few hundred thousand clones, roughly 85% seen once. The sequenced sample was peripheral blood. The origin of the receptors is a human donor in a cohort sampled during active COVID-19.

The chain employs TRBV12-3 or TRBV12-4 and TRBJ1-1; D remains unclear. The CDR3 totals 12 residues. V lost 2 bases and J 6 bases, leaving 7 bases between the germline ends. The CDR3 nucleotides read TGTGCCAGCAGTTTATCGGTTTCTGAAGCTTTCTTT. This translates into CASSLSVSEAFF.

The CDR3 loop reads CASGDPGRGLSYEQYF. For the CDR3, the DNA is TGCGCCAGCGGGGATCCAGGGCGGGGCTTGTCCTACGAGCAGTACTTC. The J gene is TRBJ2-7, the V gene TRBV10-2; possibly TRBD2 for D (6 bases). There are 16 residues in the CDR3. Germline-derived CDR1 and CDR2 are WSHSY and SAAADI. Deletions cut 8 bases from V and 1 base from J, with 21 bases between.

The chain uses TRBV19 and TRBJ2-5; 8 bases are shared with TRBD2. The CDR3 has 14 residues. Losses at the gene ends were 6 bases for V and 2 bases for J; bases not matched to a gene: 5. CDR1 is LNHDA, CDR2 SQIVND, per germline (reference sequence). The CDR3 loop is CASSRGGRQETQYF. In DNA, the CDR3 is TGTGCCAGTAGCCGGGGGGGCAGGCAAGAGACCCAGTACTTC.

The chain uses TRBV4-1 and TRBJ2-1, with no clear D. CDR1 and CDR2 from the germline V gene are MGHRA and YSYEKL. The CDR3 is 17 amino acids. V was shortened by 3 bases and J by 1 base, with 16 bases between the two germline ends. The CDR3 coding sequence is TGCGCCAGCAGCCAGGTACTCCCGAAACGGTCCTACAATGAGCAGTTCTTC. This translates into CASSQVLPKRSYNEQFF.

This chain connects TRBV7-9 to TRBJ2-7; 10 bases line up with TRBD2. The germline CDR1 and CDR2 sequences are SEHNR and FQNEAQ (reference sequence). With V trimmed by 5 bases and J by 0 bases, 4 bases remained unmatched. The CDR3 has 15 amino acids. The chain's CDR3 is CASSIIAGGSYEQYF. For the CDR3, the DNA is TGTGCCAGCAGCATTATAGCGGGGGGCTCCTACGAGCAGTACTTC. The full variable domain, its missing parts supplied by reference TRBV7-9 and TRBJ2-7, is DTGVSQNPRHKITKRGQNVTFRCDPISEHNRLYWYRQTLGQGPEFLTYFQNEAQLEKSRLLSDRFSAERPKGSFSTLEIQRTEQGDSAMYLCASSIIAGGSYEQYFGPGTRLTVT.

The V and J genes are TRBV5-1 and TRBJ2-1; 8 nucleotides match TRBD2. Germline loops: CDR1 SGHRS, CDR2 YFSETQ. This CDR3 is built from 16 residues. V lost 4 bases to trimming and J lost 2 bases; unmatched junction nucleotides: 8. DNA of the CDR3: TGCGCCAGCAGCCCCGGGGGGGGCCGGGCCTACAATGAGCAGTTCTTC. It codes for CASSPGGGRAYNEQFF.

On this clone: Other DNA variants within this sample encode the same CDR3. The rearrangement joins TRBV7-6 to TRBJ2-2; 7 bases line up with TRBD2. The CDR3 is 16 amino acids. Germline CDR1 reads SGHVS; CDR2 reads FNYEAQ. After removal of 6 bases from V and 5 bases from J, the junction contained 12 bases not matched to a gene. The CDR3 spells CASSGLAGVRTGELFF. In DNA form, the CDR3 reads TGTGCCAGCAGTGGTCTTGCGGGGGTGAGGACCGGGGAGCTGTTTTTT.

V gene TRBV6-5 combines with J gene TRBJ2-7; a weak D match, TRBD1 (7 bases). Trimming stripped 2 bases from V and 3 bases from J, with 14 bases between. Germline V gene lookup returns CDR1 MNHEY and CDR2 SVGAGI. CDR3 length equals 15 residues. The CDR3 is CASSYGGTEYYEQYF. DNA for the CDR3: TGTGCCAGCAGTTACGGGGGGACAGAATACTACGAGCAGTACTTC.

The chain carries TRBV7-2 and TRBJ1-2; 7 nucleotides line up with TRBD1. This CDR3 has 15 residues. J gave up 8 bases and V 4 bases, and 13 bases lay outside the gene matches. The germline gives CDR1 SGHTA, CDR2 FQGNSA. For the CDR3, the DNA is TGTGCCAGCAGCTATACAACAGGGGACTTCGAGGGCTACACCTTC. Encoded protein: CASSYTTGDFEGYTF.

V and J are TRBV5-4 and TRBJ2-2, with TRBD1 identical over 7 bases. This CDR3 is 13 amino acids long. The ends lost 10 bases at V and 3 bases at J; junction bases unmatched: 6. Germline loops: CDR1 SGHNT, CDR2 YYREEE (reference sequence). CDR3 in DNA: TGTGCCGCGGGCACAGGGGACACCGGGGAGCTGTTTTTT. Translating it yields CAAGTGDTGELFF.

The chain combines TRBV10-2 with TRBJ2-2, with TRBD2 matching over 10 bases. The CDR3 has 18 residues. The germline V gene has CDR1 WSHSY and CDR2 SAAADI. V trimming: 6 bases; J trimming: 1 base; junction bases outside the gene matches: 11. CDR3 sequence reads: CASSGPTERGGNTGELFF. The CDR3 DNA follows: TGCGCCAGCAGCGGGCCCACGGAGCGGGGGGGGAACACCGGGGAGCTGTTTTTT.

This clone was detected only a few times. V gene TRBV12-3 or TRBV12-4 combines with J gene TRBJ1-2; D is undetermined. V was pared by 5 bases and J by 5 bases, with 6 bases between. The CDR3 is 11 residues long. The CDR3 bases are TGTGCCAGCAGTAAGACTTATGGCTACACCTTC. Translated: CASSKTYGYTF.